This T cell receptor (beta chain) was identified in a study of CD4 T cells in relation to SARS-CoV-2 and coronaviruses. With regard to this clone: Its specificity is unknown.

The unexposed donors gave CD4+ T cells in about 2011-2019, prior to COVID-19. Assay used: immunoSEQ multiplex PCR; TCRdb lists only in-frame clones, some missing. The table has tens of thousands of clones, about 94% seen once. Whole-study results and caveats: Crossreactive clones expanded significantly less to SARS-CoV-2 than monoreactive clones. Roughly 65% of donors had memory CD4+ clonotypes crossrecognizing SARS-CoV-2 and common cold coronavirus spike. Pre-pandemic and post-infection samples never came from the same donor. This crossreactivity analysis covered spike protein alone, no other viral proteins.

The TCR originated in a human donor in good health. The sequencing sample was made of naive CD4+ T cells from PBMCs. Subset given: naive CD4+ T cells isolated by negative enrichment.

The CDR3 here is CASRLAFGRALRNEKLFF. The CDR3 DNA is TGTGCCAGCAGGCTTGCGTTTGGCAGGGCCTTAAGGAATGAAAAACTGTTTTTT. The J gene is TRBJ1-4, the V gene TRBV5-5; TRBD1 is a possible D gene (5 bases). Germline V lookup: CDR1 SGHKS, CDR2 YYEKEE (reference sequence). With 5 bases removed from V and 5 bases from J, the gap between germline ends came to 25 bases. The CDR3 covers 18 residues.